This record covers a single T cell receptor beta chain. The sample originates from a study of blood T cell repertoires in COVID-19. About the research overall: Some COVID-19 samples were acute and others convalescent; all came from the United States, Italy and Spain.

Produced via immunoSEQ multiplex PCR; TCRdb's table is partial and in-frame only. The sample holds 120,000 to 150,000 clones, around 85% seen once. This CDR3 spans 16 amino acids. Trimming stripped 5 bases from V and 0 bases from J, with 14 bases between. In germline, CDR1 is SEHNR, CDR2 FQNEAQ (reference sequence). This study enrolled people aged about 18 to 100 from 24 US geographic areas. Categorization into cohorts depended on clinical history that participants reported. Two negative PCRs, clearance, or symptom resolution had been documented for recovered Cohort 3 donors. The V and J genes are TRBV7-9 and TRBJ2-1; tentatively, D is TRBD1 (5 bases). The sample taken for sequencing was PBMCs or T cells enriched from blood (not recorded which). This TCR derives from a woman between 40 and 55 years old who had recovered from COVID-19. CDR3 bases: TGTGCCAGCAGCACTTTAGCAGGGTCCTCCTACAATGAGCAGTTCTTC. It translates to CASSTLAGSSYNEQFF.